The 3 T cell receptor beta chains below were found in one sample sequenced in a study of T cells in women clearing cervical HPV infection. The method was immunoSEQ multiplex PCR; TCRdb's version includes in-frame clones alone and lacks a portion of them. The sample has 48,000 or so clones; the top ten hold around 1.5%. Sample: blood buffy coat. The receptors shown here come from a woman between 18 and 75 years old with a cervical HPV16 infection that either progressed to CIN3+ or cleared (not recorded which).

About this clone itself: Read coverage stops 3 residues before the CDR3 terminus; the germline J gene supplies the remainder. The chain employs TRBV12-3 or TRBV12-4 and TRBJ2-3, with D perhaps TRBD2 (5 bases). V lost 6 bases and J 6 bases, leaving 7 bases between the germline ends. This CDR3 is 11 amino acids long. This chain's CDR3 is CASSKRDTQYF. The CDR3 bases that were read are TGTGCCAGCAGCAAGCGGGATACG.

For this clone: The read terminates 3 residues before the CDR3 end, so the remaining end is supplied by the germline J gene. The chain recombines TRBV6-2 or TRBV6-3 with TRBJ2-4; D ambiguous. The CDR3 contains 16 residues. The germline V gene encodes CDR1 MNHEY and CDR2 SVGEGT. Trimming left V 5 bases short and J 2 bases short, with 16 bases between. CDR3 residues: CASSHPVSPTKNIQYF. Incomplete CDR3 DNA: TGTGCCAGCAGTCACCCAGTATCCCCGACCAAAAACATT.

On this clone itself: The CDR3 extends 3 residues past the end of the read, so its final part is completed from the germline J gene. The chain uses TRBV2 and TRBJ1-1, with D possibly matching TRBD1 (5 bases). V gave up 9 bases and J gave up 4 bases, with 9 bases separating them. CDR1 SNHLY and CDR2 FYNNEI come from the germline V gene. This CDR3 region has 11 residues. The CDR3 spells CARRGSTEAFF. The sequenced part of the CDR3 DNA is TGTGCCAGACGGGGGAGCACTGAA.